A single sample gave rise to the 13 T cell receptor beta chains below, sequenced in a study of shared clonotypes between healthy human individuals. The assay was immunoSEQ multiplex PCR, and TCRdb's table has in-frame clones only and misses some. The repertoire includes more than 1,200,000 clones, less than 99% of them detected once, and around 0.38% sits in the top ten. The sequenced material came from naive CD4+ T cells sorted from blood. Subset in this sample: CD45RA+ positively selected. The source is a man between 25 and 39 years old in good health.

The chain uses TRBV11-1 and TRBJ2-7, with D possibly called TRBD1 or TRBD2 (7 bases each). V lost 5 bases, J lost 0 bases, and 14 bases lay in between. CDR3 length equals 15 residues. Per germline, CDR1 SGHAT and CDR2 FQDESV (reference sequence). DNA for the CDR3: TGTGCCAGCAGCCTGGGAGGGGACAGCTCCTACGAGCAGTACTTC. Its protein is CASSLGGDSSYEQYF. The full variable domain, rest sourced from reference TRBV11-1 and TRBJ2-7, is EAEVAQSPRYKITEKSQAVAFWCDPISGHATLYWYRQILGQGPELLVQFQDESVVDDSQLPKDRFSAERLKGVDSTLKIQPAELGDSAMYLCASSLGGDSSYEQYFGPGTRLTVT.

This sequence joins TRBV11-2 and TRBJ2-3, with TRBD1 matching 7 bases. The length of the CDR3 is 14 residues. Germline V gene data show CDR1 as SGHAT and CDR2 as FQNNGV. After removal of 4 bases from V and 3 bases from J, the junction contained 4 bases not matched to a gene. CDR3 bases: TGTGCCAGCAGCTGGGGCAGGGGGACAGATACGCAGTATTTT. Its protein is CASSWGRGTDTQYF.

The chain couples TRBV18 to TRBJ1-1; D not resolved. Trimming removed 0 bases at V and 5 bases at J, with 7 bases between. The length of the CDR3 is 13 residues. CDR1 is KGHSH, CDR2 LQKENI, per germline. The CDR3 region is CASSPPWATEAFF. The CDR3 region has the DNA TGTGCCAGCTCACCACCGTGGGCTACTGAAGCTTTCTTT.

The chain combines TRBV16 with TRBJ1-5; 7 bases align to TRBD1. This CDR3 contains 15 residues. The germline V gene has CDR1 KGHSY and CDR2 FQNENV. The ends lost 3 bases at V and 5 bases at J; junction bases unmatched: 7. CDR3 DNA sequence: TGTGCCAGCAGCCACACTAGACAGGGAGATCAGCCCCAGCATTTT. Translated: CASSHTRQGDQPQHF.

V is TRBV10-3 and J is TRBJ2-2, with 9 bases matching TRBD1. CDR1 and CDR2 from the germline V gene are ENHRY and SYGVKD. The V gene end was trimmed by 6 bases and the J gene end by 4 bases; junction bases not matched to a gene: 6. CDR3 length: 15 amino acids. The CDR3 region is CAIRPGQGLTGELFF. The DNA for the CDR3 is TGTGCCATCAGACCGGGACAGGGTCTCACCGGGGAGCTGTTTTTT.

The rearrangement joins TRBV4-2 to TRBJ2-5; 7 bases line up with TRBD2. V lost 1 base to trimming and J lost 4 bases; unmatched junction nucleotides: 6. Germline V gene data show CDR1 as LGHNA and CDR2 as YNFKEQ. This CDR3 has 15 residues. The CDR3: CASSQAGTSVETQYF. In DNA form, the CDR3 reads TGTGCCAGCAGCCAAGCCGGAACTAGCGTAGAGACCCAGTACTTC.

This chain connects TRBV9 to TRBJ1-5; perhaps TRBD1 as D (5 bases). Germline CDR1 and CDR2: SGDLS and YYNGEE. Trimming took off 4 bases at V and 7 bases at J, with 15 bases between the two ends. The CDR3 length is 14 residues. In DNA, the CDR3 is TGTGCCAGCAGCCTAGGGGCAGGACGGCAGCCCCAGCATTTT. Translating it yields CASSLGAGRQPQHF.

The CDR3 spells CASSHTGTSVTYNEQFF. The CDR3 DNA is TGTGCCAGCAGTCACACCGGGACTAGCGTTACCTACAATGAGCAGTTCTTC. The genes are TRBV9 and TRBJ2-1; TRBD2 matches at 10 bases. The V segment lost 5 bases and the J segment 2 bases; nucleotides outside the gene matches: 10. The CDR3 extends over 17 amino acids. Germline V gene data show CDR1 as SGDLS and CDR2 as YYNGEE.

The CDR3 nucleotides are TGCGCCAGCAGCTTGGCCGGGGGAGGGCCTAAGGTGTTTAGAGATACGCAGTATTTT. It codes for CASSLAGGGPKVFRDTQYF. This chain links TRBV5-1 with TRBJ2-3; 7 bases agree with TRBD2. V gave up 0 bases and J gave up 5 bases; unmatched junction bases: 18. Germline CDR1 SGHRS, CDR2 YFSETQ. The CDR3 is 19 residues long.

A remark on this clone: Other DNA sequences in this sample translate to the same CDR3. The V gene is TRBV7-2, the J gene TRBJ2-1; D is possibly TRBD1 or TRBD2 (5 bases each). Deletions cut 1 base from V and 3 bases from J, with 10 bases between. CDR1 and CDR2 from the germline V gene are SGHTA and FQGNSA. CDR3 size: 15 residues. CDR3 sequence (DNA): TGTGCCAGCAGCTTAGTTCGGGGCGGCTACAATGAGCAGTTCTTC. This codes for CASSLVRGGYNEQFF.

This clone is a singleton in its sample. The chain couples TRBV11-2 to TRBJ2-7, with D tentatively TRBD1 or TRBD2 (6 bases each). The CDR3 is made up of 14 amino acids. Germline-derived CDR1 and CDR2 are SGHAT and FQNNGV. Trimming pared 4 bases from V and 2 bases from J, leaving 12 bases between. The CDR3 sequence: CASSWVGGTYEQYF. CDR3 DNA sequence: TGTGCCAGCAGCTGGGTAGGGGGGACCTACGAGCAGTACTTC.

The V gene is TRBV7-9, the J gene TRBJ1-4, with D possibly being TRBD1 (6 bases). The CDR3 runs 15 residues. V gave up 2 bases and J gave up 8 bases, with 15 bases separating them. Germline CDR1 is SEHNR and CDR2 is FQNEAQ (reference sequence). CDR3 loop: CASSLTGAVGEKLFF. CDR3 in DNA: TGTGCCAGCAGCTTAACGGGGGCGGTCGGCGAAAAACTGTTTTTT.

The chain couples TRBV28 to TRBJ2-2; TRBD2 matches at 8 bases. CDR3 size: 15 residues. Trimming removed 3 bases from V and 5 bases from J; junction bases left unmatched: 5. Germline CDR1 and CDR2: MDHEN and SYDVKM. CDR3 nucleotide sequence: TGTGCCAGCAGTTTGAGCGGGAGTTGGACCGGGGAGCTGTTTTTT. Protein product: CASSLSGSWTGELFF.